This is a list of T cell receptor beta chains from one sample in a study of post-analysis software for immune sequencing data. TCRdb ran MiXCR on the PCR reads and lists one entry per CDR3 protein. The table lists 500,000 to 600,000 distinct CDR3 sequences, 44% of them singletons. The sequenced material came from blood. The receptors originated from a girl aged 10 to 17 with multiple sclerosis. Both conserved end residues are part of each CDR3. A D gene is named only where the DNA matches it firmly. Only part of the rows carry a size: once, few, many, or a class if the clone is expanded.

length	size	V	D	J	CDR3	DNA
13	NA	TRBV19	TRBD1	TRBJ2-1	CASFDRVNNEQFF	TGTGCCAGTTTCGACAGGGTAAACAATGAGCAGTTCTTC
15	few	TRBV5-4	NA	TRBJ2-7	CASSSSVGQSYEQYF	TGTGCCAGCAGCTCATCAGTTGGTCAGAGCTACGAGCAGTACTTC
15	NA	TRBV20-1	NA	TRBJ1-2	CSAREPRGARFGYTF	TGCAGTGCTAGAGAGCCACGGGGGGCGCGGTTTGGCTACACCTTC
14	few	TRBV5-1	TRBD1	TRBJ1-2	CASSSHGQGLGYTF	TGCGCCAGCAGCTCACACGGACAGGGGCTCGGCTACACCTTC
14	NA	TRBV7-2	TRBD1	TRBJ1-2	CASSTLTGGIGYTF	TGTGCCAGCAGCACACTGACAGGGGGTATCGGCTACACCTTC
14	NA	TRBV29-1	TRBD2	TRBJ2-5	CSVAAGLGQETQYF	TGCAGCGTTGCTGCGGGACTAGGGCAAGAGACCCAGTACTTC
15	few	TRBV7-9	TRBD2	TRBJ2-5	CASSYQLAGGETQYF	TGTGCCAGCAGCTACCAGCTAGCGGGGGGAGAGACCCAGTACTTC
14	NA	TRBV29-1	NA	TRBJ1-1	CSVEHGASATEAFF	TGCAGCGTTGAACACGGGGCGTCGGCCACTGAAGCTTTCTTT
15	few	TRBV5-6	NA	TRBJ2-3	CASSPRGESTDTQYF	TGTGCCAGCAGCCCGAGGGGGGAGAGCACAGATACGCAGTATTTT
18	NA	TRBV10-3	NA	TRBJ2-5	CAISTFRGNGPGQETQYF	TGTGCCATCAGTACTTTTAGGGGGAATGGACCAGGTCAAGAGACCCAGTACTTC
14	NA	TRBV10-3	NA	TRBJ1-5	CAISEQVSNQPQHF	TGTGCCATCAGTGAACAGGTTAGCAATCAGCCCCAGCATTTT
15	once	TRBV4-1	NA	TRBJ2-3	CASSQGPVRTDTQYF	TGCGCCAGCAGCCAAGGGCCAGTGCGAACAGATACGCAGTATTTT
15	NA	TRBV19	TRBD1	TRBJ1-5	CASTRTGYSNQPQHF	TGTGCCAGTACCCGGACAGGGTATAGCAATCAGCCCCAGCATTTT
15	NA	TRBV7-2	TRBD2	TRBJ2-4	CASSLGASGSGEQYF	TGTGCCAGCAGCTTAGGGGCTAGCGGCTCGGGAGAGCAGTACTTC
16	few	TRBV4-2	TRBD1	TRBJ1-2	CASSRPGTGTLDGYTF	TGTGCCAGCAGCCGTCCCGGGACAGGGACCCTAGACGGCTACACCTTC
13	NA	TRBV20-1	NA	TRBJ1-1	CSATDPSSTEAFF	TGCAGTGCAACCGACCCCTCCAGCACTGAAGCTTTCTTT
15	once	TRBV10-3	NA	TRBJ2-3	CAISLEVRAADTQYF	TGTGCCATCAGCCTTGAGGTCAGGGCTGCAGATACGCAGTATTTT
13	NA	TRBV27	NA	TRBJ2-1	CASGGWTDNEQFF	TGTGCCAGCGGAGGTTGGACAGACAATGAGCAGTTCTTC
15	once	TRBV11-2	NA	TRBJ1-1	CASSSNPRSNTEAFF	TGTGCCAGCAGCTCAAACCCCAGGAGTAACACTGAAGCTTTCTTT
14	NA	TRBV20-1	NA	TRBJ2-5	CSARDRQIQETQYF	TGCAGTGCTAGAGATCGACAGATCCAAGAGACCCAGTACTTC
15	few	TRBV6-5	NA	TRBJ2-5	CASSQSPAVRETQYF	TGTGCCAGCAGTCAATCACCGGCAGTGCGAGAGACCCAGTACTTC
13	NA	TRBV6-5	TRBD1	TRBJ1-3	CASSGQGSNTIYF	TGTGCCAGCAGCGGACAGGGATCGAACACCATATATTTT
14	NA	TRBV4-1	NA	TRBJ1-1	CASSHLRDSGEAFF	TGCGCCAGCAGCCACCTCAGGGACTCGGGTGAAGCTTTCTTT
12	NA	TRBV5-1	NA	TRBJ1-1	CASSLRSGEAFF	TGCGCCAGCAGCTTGAGATCGGGTGAAGCTTTCTTT